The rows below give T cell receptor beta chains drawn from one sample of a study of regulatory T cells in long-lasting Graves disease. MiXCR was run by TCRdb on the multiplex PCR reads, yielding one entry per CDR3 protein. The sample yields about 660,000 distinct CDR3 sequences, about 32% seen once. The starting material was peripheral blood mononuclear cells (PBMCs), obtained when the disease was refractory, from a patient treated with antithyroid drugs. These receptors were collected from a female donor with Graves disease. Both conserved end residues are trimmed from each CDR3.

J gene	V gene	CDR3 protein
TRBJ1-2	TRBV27	ASRDRGRSYGYT
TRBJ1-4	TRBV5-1	ASSSNRGLNEKLF
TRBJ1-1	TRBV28	ASIRDRGTEAF
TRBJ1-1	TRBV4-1	ASGDSPTTEAF
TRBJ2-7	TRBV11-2	ASSRTGAASYEQY
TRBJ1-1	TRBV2	ATGEGMTEAF
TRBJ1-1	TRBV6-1	ASHIASNTEAF
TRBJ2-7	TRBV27	ASSPGTSGRLY
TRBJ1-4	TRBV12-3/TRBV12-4	ASSLAGVDEKLF
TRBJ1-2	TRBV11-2	ASSASWVPSGYT